These 9 T cell receptor beta chains were all obtained from the same sample, sequenced in a study of cytomegalovirus exposure and HLA in healthy donors. Clones were read by immunoSEQ multiplex PCR, and TCRdb kept only the in-frame ones, dropping some. This sample yields 250,000 or so clones, of which roughly 89% are seen a single time; around 0.34% belongs to the top ten. Material: PBMCs. The receptors were gathered from a woman in her late teens or twenties in good health and CMV-seronegative.

This clone has only a few counts. The J gene is TRBJ1-2, the V gene TRBV28; 7 nucleotides line up with TRBD1. Germline lookup yields CDR1 MDHEN and CDR2 SYDVKM. V was clipped by 4 bases and J by 8 bases; unmatched bases: 7. The CDR3 has 13 amino acids. CDR3 loop: CASSSQQGRGYTF. The DNA of the CDR3 is TGTGCCAGCAGTTCCCAACAGGGGCGGGGCTACACCTTC.

This clone was observed a handful of times. The rearrangement uses TRBV28 and TRBJ1-2, with 7 bases aligning to TRBD1. Germline CDR1 and CDR2: MDHEN and SYDVKM. V dropped 6 bases and J dropped 8; count of bases not matched to a gene: 3. The CDR3 totals 11 residues. DNA of the CDR3: TGTGCCAGCAGGGAGGGACAGGGCTACACCTTC. It is translated as CASREGQGYTF.

V is TRBV29-1 and J is TRBJ1-1, with D maybe TRBD1 (6 bases). Germline lookup yields CDR1 SQVTM and CDR2 ANQGSEA. The CDR3 runs to 13 residues. V was clipped by 4 bases and J by 5 bases, with 14 bases between them. This chain's CDR3 is CSVVSTGTTEAFF. DNA for the CDR3: TGCAGCGTTGTTTCCACAGGGACAACTGAAGCTTTCTTT.

V usage is TRBV11-2 and J usage is TRBJ2-6; 9 bases line up with TRBD1. Germline-derived CDR1 and CDR2 are SGHAT and FQNNGV. This CDR3 comprises 19 residues. The V segment lost 1 base and the J segment 1 base; nucleotides outside the gene matches: 8. Here the CDR3 reads CASSLVRDRGKSGANVLTF. In DNA form, the CDR3 reads TGTGCCAGCAGCTTAGTACGTGACAGGGGGAAATCTGGGGCCAACGTCCTGACTTTC.

This clone was detected only a few times. CDR3 sequence (DNA): TGCGCCAGCAGCTTGGGGACTAGCGGGGGTGATACGCAGTATTTT. It yields the protein CASSLGTSGGDTQYF. The chain has TRBV5-1 and TRBJ2-3; 13 bases match TRBD2. From germline, CDR1 is SGHRS and CDR2 YFSETQ. The V gene end was trimmed by 0 bases and the J gene end by 6 bases; junction bases not matched to a gene: 1. The CDR3 has 15 amino acids.

V usage is TRBV7-2 and J usage is TRBJ1-1; a possible D gene is TRBD1 (5 bases). The CDR3 runs 15 residues. Trimming left V 4 bases short and J 2 bases short, with 14 bases between. Per germline, CDR1 SGHTA and CDR2 FQGNSA. CDR3 sequence (DNA): TGTGCCAGCAGCTCCCGGGGGGACCTTAACACTGAAGCTTTCTTT. This encodes CASSSRGDLNTEAFF.

The chain combines TRBV7-8 with TRBJ1-1; D gene ambiguous. The CDR3 runs to 14 residues. Germline V gene data show CDR1 as SGHVS and CDR2 as FQNEAQ. V lost 2 bases to trimming and J lost 0 bases, with 7 bases between them. The CDR3 loop reads CASSLQRMNTEAFF. The DNA of the CDR3 is TGTGCCAGCAGCTTACAGCGTATGAACACTGAAGCTTTCTTT.

J is TRBJ2-1 and V is TRBV11-2, with D tentatively TRBD1 (5 bases). This CDR3 has 15 residues. V was clipped by 2 bases and J by 1 base, with 9 bases between them. From germline, CDR1 is SGHAT and CDR2 FQNNGV. The CDR3 nucleotides read TGTGCCAGCAGCTTATGGCAGGGTTCCTACAATGAGCAGTTCTTC. Translation: CASSLWQGSYNEQFF.

The sample holds one count of this clone. The J gene is TRBJ1-1, the V gene TRBV30; 7 bases line up with TRBD1. V lost 4 bases, J lost 1 base, and 6 bases stayed unmatched. This CDR3 region has 14 residues. Germline CDR1 GTSNPN, CDR2 SVGIG (reference sequence). The CDR3 nucleotides read TGTGCCTGGAATCCGACAGGGAGGAACACTGAAGCTTTCTTT. This translates into CAWNPTGRNTEAFF. Using reference TRBV30 and TRBJ1-1 for the parts outside the CDR3, the full variable domain is SQTIHQWPATLVQPVGSPLSLECTVEGTSNPNLYWYRQAAGRGLQLLFYSVGIGQISSEVPQNLSASRPQDRQFILSSKKLLLSDSGFYLCAWNPTGRNTEAFFGQGTRLTVV.